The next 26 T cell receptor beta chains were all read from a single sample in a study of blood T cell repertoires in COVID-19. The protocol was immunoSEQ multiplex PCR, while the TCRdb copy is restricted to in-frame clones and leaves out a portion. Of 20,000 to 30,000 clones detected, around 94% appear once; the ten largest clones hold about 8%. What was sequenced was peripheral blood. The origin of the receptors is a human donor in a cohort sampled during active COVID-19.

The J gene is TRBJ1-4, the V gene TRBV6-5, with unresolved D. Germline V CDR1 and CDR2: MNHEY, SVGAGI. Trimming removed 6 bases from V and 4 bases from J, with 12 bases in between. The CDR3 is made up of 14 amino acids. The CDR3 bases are TGTGCCAGCAGCGCGACCGCGGATAATGAAAAACTGTTTTTT. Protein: CASSATADNEKLFF.

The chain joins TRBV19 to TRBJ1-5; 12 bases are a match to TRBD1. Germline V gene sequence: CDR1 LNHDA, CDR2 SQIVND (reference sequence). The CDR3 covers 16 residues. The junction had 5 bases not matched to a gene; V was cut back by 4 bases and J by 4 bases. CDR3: CASSTWDRGLNQPQHF. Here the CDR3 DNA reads TGTGCCAGTAGTACCTGGGACAGGGGGCTTAATCAGCCCCAGCATTTT.

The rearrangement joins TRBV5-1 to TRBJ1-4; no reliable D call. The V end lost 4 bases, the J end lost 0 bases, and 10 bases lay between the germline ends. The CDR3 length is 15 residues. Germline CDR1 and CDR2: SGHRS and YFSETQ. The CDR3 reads CASSGQFATNEKLFF. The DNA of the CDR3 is TGCGCCAGCAGCGGGCAATTTGCAACTAATGAAAAACTGTTTTTT.

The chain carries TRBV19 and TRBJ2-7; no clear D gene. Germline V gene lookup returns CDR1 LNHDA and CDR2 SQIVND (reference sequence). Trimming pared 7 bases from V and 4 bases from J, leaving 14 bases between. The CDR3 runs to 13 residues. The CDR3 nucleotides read TGTGCCAGTATCGGTGGAGCTTGGTACGAGCAGTACTTC. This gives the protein CASIGGAWYEQYF.

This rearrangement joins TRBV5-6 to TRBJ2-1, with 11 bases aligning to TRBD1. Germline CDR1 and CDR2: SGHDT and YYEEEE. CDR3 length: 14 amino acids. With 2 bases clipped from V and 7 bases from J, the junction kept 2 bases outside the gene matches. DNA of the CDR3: TGTGCCAGCAGCTTCGGGACAGGGGGGAATGAGCAGTTCTTC. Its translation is CASSFGTGGNEQFF.

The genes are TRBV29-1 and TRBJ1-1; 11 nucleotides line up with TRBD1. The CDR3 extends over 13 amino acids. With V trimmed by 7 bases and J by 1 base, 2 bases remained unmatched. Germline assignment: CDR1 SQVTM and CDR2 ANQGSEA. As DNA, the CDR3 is TGCAGCGGAGGACAGGGGGCGAACACTGAAGCTTTCTTT. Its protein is CSGGQGANTEAFF.

CDR3 coding DNA: TGTGCCAGCAGCCCGCGGGGGGGCCTGAGAGATACGCAGTATTTT. It encodes CASSPRGGLRDTQYF. The J gene is TRBJ2-3, the V gene TRBV7-2; 9 nucleotides line up with TRBD2. Germline V gives CDR1 SGHTA, CDR2 FQGNSA. Trimming at V came to 5 bases and at J to 5 bases, leaving 8 bases not matched to a gene. This CDR3 region has 15 residues.

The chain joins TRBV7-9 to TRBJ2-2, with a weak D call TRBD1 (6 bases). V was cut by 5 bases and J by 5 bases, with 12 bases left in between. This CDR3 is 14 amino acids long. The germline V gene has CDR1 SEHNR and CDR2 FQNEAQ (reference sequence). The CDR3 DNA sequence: TGTGCCAGCAGCAAAAGACAGGAGACCGGGGAGCTGTTTTTT. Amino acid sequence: CASSKRQETGELFF.

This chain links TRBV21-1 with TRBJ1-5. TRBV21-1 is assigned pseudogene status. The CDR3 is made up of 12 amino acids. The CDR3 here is CASSKGSQPQHF. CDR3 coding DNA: TGTGCCAGCAGCAAAGGTAGTCAGCCCCAGCATTTT.

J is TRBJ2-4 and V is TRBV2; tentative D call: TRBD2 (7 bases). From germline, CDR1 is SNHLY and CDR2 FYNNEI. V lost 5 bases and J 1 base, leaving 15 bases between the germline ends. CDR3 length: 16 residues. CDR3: CASSQRGAEAKNIQYF. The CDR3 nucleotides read TGTGCCAGCAGTCAACGGGGGGCTGAGGCCAAAAACATTCAGTACTTC.

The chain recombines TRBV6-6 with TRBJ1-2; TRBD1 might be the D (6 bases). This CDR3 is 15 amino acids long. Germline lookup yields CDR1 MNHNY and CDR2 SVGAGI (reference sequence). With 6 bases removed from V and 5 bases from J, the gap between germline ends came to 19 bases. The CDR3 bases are TGTGCCAGCAGCTATATGACCAGGGGACGGTATGGCTACACCTTC. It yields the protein CASSYMTRGRYGYTF.

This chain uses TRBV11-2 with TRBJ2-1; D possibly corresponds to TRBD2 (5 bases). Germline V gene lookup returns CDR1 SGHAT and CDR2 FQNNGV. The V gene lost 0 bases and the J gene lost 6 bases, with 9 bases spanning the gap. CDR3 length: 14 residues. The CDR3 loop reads CASSLDLTSNEQFF. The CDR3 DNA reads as TGTGCCAGCAGCTTAGATCTCACTAGCAATGAGCAGTTCTTC. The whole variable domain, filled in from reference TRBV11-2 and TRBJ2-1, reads EAGVAQSPRYKIIEKRQSVAFWCNPISGHATLYWYQQILGQGPKLLIQFQNNGVVDDSQLPKDRFSAERLKGVDSTLKIQPAKLEDSAVYLCASSLDLTSNEQFFGPGTRLTVL.

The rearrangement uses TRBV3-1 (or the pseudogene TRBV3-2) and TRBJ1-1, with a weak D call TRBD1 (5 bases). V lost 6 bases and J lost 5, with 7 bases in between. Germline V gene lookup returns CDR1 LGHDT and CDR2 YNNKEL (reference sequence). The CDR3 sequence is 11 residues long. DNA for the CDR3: TGTGCCAGCAGTCCAGGGACTGAAGCTTTCTTT. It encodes CASSPGTEAFF.

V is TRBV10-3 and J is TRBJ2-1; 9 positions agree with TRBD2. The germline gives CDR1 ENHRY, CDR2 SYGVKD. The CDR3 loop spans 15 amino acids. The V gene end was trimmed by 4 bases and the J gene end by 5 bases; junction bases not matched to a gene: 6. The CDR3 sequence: CAISVGLARNNEQFF. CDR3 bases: TGTGCCATCAGTGTCGGACTAGCGCGTAACAATGAGCAGTTCTTC.

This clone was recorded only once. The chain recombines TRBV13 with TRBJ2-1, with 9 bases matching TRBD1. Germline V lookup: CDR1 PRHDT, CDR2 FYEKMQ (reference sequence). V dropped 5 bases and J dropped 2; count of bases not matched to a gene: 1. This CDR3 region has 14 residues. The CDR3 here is CASSRDRAYNEQFF. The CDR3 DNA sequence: TGTGCCAGCAGCCGGGACAGGGCCTACAATGAGCAGTTCTTC.

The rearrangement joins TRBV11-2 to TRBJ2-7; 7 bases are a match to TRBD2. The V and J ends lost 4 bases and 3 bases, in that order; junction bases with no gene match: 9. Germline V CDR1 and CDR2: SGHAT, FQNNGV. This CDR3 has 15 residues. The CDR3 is CASSSLERGYYEQYF. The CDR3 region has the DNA TGTGCCAGCAGCTCGCTTGAGCGGGGATACTACGAGCAGTACTTC.

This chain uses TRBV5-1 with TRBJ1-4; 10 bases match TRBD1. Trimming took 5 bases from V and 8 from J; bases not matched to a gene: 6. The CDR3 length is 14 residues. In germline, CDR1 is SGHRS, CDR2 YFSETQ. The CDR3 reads CASSGDRGREKLFF. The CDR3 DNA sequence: TGCGCCAGCAGTGGGGACAGGGGACGCGAAAAACTGTTTTTT.

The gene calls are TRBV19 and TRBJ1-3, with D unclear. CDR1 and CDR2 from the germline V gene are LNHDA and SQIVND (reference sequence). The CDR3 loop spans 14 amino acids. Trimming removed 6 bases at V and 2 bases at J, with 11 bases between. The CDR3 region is CASSPTHPGNTIYF. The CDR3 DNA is TGTGCCAGTAGCCCGACACATCCTGGAAACACCATATATTTT.

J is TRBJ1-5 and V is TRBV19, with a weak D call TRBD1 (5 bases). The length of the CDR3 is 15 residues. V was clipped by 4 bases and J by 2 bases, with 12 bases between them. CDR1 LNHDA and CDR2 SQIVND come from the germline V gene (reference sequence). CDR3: CASSTGEVRNQPQHF. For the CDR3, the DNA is TGTGCCAGTAGTACGGGGGAAGTACGCAATCAGCCCCAGCATTTT.

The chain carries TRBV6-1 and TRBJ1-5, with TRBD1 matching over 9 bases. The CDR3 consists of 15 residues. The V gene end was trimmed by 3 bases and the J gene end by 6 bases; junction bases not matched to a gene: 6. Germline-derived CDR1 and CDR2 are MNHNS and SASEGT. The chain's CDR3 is CASSDYRDRVQPQHF. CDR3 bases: TGTGCCAGCAGTGATTACCGGGACAGGGTTCAGCCCCAGCATTTT.

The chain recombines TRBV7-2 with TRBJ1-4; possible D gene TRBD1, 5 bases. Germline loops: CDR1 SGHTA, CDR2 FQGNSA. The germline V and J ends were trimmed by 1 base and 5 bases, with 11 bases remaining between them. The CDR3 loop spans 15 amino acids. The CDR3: CASSLEGKLNEKLFF. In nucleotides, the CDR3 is TGTGCCAGCAGCTTAGAGGGGAAGTTGAATGAAAAACTGTTTTTT.

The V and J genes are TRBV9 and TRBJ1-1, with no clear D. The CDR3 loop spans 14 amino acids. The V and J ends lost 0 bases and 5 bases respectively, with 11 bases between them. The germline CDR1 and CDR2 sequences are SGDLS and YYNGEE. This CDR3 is CASSVELTGTEAFF. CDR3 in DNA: TGTGCCAGCAGCGTAGAACTAACTGGGACTGAAGCTTTCTTT. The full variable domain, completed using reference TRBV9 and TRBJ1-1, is DSGVTQTPKHLITATGQRVTLRCSPRSGDLSVYWYQQSLDQGLQFLIQYYNGEERAKGNILERFSAQQFPDLHSELNLSSLELGDSALYFCASSVELTGTEAFFGQGTRLTVV.

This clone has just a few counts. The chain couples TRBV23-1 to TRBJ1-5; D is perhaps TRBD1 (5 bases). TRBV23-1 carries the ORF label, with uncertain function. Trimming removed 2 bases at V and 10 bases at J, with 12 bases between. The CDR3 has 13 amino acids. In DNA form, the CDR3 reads TGCGCCAGCAGTCAACACAGGAGCCGTCCCCAGCATTTT. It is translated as CASSQHRSRPQHF.

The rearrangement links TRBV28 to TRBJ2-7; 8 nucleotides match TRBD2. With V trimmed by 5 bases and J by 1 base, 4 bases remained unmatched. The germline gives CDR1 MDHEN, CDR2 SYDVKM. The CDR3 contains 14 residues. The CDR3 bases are TGTGCCAGCAGTACTAGCGGATCGTCCTACGAGCAGTACTTC. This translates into CASSTSGSSYEQYF.

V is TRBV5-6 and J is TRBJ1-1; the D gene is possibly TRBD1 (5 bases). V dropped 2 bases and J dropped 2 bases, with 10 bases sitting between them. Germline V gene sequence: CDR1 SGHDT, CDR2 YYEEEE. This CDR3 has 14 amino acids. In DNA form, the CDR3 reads TGTGCCAGCAGCTTTTATGACAGCAACACTGAAGCTTTCTTT. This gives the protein CASSFYDSNTEAFF.

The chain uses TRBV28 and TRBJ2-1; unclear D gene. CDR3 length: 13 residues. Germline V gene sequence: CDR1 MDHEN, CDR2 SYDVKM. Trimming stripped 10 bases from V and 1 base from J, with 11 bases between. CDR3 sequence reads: CATTTLSYNEQFF. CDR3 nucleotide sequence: TGTGCCACCACCACTTTGTCCTACAATGAGCAGTTCTTC.